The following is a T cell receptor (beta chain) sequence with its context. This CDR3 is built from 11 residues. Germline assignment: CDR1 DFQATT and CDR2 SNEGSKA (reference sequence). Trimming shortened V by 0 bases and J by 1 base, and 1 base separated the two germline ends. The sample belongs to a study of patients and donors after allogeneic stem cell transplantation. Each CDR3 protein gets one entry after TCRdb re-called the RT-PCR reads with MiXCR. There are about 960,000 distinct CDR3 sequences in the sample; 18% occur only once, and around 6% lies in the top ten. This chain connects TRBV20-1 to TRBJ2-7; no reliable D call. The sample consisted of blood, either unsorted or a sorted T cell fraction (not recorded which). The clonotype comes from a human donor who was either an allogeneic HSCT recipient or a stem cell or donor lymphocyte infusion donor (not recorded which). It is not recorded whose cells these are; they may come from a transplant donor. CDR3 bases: TGCAGTGCTAGAGAGTCCTACGAGCAGTACTTC. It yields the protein CSARESYEQYF.